This T cell receptor (beta chain) is from a study of T cell clonality in common variable immunodeficiency (dated by TCRdb to 2013 to 2016). In the germline V gene, CDR1 corresponds to KGHSH and CDR2 to LQKENI. The germline V end is reduced by 3 bases and the J end by 3 bases; junction bases left unmatched: 8. From cysteine to phenylalanine, the CDR3 is 17 amino acids long. The 42 bases shown cover part of the CDR3, and their frame starts at base 1. Most of the CVID patients and most of the healthy controls were of Caucasian heritage. Heparinized peripheral whole blood samples of about 5 to 9 ml were obtained from each donor. TCRbeta CDR3 repertoires were sequenced from genomic DNA of adults with common variable immune deficiency (CVID) and healthy adult controls. There were 22 healthy adult volunteers in the control group (approximately 12 female and around ten male), ranging in age from about 20 to 75 years, with a mean age of around 34. To isolate peripheral blood mononuclear cells, diluted blood was subjected to density centrifugation over Hypaque 1077 or Ficoll-Paque. Genomic DNA was obtained from unsorted mononuclear cells through either Qiagen column purification or a centrifugation-based method.

The paper's findings and limits, for the study overall: According to the authors, figuring out what caused the increased clonality in CVID would require sequencing the repertoires of T cell subpopulations. Fewer deletions and N-nucleotide insertions were reportedly observed in CVID TCRbeta sequences, and highly modified clones with 13 or more V deletions were reportedly absent from CVID TCRbeta sequences. Increased TCRbeta clonality was found in CVID subjects compared with healthy controls (t-test p = 0.018), with the increase being most characteristic of about a third of subjects. CVID subjects shared fewer TCRbeta clones with each other than healthy controls did (p < 0.0001). Correlations of repertoire features with clinical complications were constrained by heterogeneity among patients within the CVID cohort. Despite equal DNA input, controls averaged approximately 77,000 unique sequences per sample versus about 31,547 in CVID samples.

For sequencing, equivalent amounts of genomic DNA were input from CVID and control samples. For every sample, a 60 bp segment covering the rearranged TCRbeta CDR3 region was amplified and then sequenced. The immunoSEQ assay, a bias-corrected multiplex PCR combined with high-throughput sequencing, was used for TCRbeta amplification. Per the original workflow: Each unique nucleotide sequence was treated as a clone and annotated with V, D and J genes, copy number and frequency. Sequences were labeled productive if in frame, and non-productive if out of frame or containing stop codons. As previously described, clonality was computed from Shannon's entropy. Mean CDR3 Kyte-Doolittle hydropathy was derived from the predicted amino acid sequences of productive clones. Scaled V gene usage was hierarchically clustered using Manhattan distance and complete linkage with the R hclust function. To assess clone sharing by CDR3 amino acid sequence, 12 repertoires per group were resampled over 100 rounds. The repertoires were screened for 70 published EBV-specific TCRbeta sequences and approximately 240 published CMV-specific TCRbeta sequences. A couple of CVID samples that yielded fewer than 10,000 sequences were excluded from the analysis, so approximately 40 CVID repertoires were retained. TCRdb mirrors the immuneACCESS table, restricted to in-frame sequences. Some clones are absent from its copies; in checked studies, under half trace to an unresolved V gene, and the reason for the others is unknown. Clonal size and the V and J genes are those of that table, whereas D and trimming came from the DNA. The sample features about 32,000 clones, and none is a singleton. The ten biggest clones cover 4% to 5.5% of the sample.

This clone was picked up many times. Its binding antigen is unknown. The CDR3 end falls 3 residues outside the read, so it is completed with the germline J gene. Sequenced input: peripheral blood mononuclear cells. The TCR originated in a person aged 18 to 75 in good health. Here the chain combines TRBV18 and TRBJ1-4, with TRBD1 matching 9 junction bases. The CDR3 here reads CASSPPGQGPPNEKLFF. The covered CDR3 bases are TGTGCCAGCTCACCTCCGGGACAGGGCCCCCCTAATGAAAAA.